This T cell receptor (beta chain) was identified in a study of early T cells in non-severe SARS-CoV-2 infection. Study as a whole: Bulk RNA isolated from unsorted whole blood underwent sequencing; chains were not paired.

Deletions cut 10 bases from V and 3 bases from J, with 20 bases between. This CDR3 has 15 amino acids. Germline CDR1 reads ENHRY; CDR2 reads SYGVKD. Individual cDNA molecules were tagged with unique molecular identifiers, the study reported. TCRdb reprocessed the 5' RACE reads with MiXCR, giving one entry per CDR3 protein. The data show some 30,000 distinct CDR3 sequences, with roughly 3.9% seen just once and approximately 8.2% held by the top ten. Ten or more counts support this clonotype. The sample was whole blood. The rearrangement links TRBV10-3 to TRBJ2-3, with a tentative D call TRBD2 (5 bases). The TCR sequence derives from an adult who was a healthcare worker with PCR-confirmed SARS-CoV-2 infection or an uninfected control (not recorded which). The CDR3 region is CATEPGKRETDTQYF. CDR3 in DNA: TGTGCCACCGAACCGGGGAAAAGGGAAACAGATACGCAGTATTTT.